What follows are 5 T cell receptor beta chains derived from one specimen sequenced in a study of control samples from healthy donors and cancer patients. Only in-frame clones appear in the TCRdb table, and some are missing; sequencing was by immunoSEQ multiplex PCR. The sample lists roughly 100,000 clones, roughly 92% seen once, with around 3% in the top ten. Sequencing input: blood. The receptors come from a human donor in good health. The donor label of this sample is uncertain.

This chain joins TRBV19 and TRBJ2-3; the D gene is possibly TRBD2 (6 bases). The germline V gene has CDR1 LNHDA and CDR2 SQIVND (reference sequence). CDR3 length: 16 amino acids. V gave up 6 bases and J gave up 4 bases, with 20 bases separating them. The CDR3 region is CASRPPGGRGPDTQYF. In DNA, the CDR3 is TGTGCCAGTAGACCTCCCGGGGGACGCGGCCCAGATACGCAGTATTTT.

This chain uses TRBV6-2 or TRBV6-3 with TRBJ1-2, with 9 positions matching TRBD1. The ends lost 2 bases at V and 7 bases at J; junction bases unmatched: 8. CDR1 is MNHEY and CDR2 is SVGEGT in the germline V gene. The length of the CDR3 is 15 residues. CDR3 DNA sequence: TGTGCCAGCAGTTACGCCTCGGGACAGGGTCGTGGCTACACCTTC. The encoded protein is CASSYASGQGRGYTF.

This clone was picked up one time. The chain has TRBV18 and TRBJ1-5; possible D gene TRBD1, 6 bases. CDR3 size: 17 residues. V was cut by 2 bases and J by 0 bases, with 14 bases left in between. The germline gives CDR1 KGHSH, CDR2 LQKENI. CDR3 nucleotide sequence: TGTGCCAGCTCACCAATACAGGGAGGCCCTAGCAATCAGCCCCAGCATTTT. This sequence encodes CASSPIQGGPSNQPQHF. The full variable domain, completed using reference TRBV18 and TRBJ1-5, is NAGVMQNPRHLVRRRGQEARLRCSPMKGHSHVYWYRQLPEEGLKFMVYLQKENIIDESGMPKERFSAEFPKEGPSILRIQQVVRGDSAAYFCASSPIQGGPSNQPQHFGDGTRLSIL.

This sequence joins TRBV6-5 and TRBJ1-5; D possibly corresponds to TRBD1 (5 bases). Germline V CDR1 and CDR2: MNHEY, SVGAGI. V dropped 8 bases and J dropped 0 bases, with 11 bases sitting between them. CDR3 length equals 14 residues. CDR3 sequence (DNA): TGTGCCAGCGGACACCCGTATAGCAATCAGCCCCAGCATTTT. Translating it yields CASGHPYSNQPQHF.

The V call is TRBV18, the J call TRBJ1-3; 9 nucleotides line up with TRBD1. Per germline, CDR1 KGHSH and CDR2 LQKENI. J gave up 3 bases and V 6 bases, and 3 bases lay outside the gene matches. The CDR3 contains 14 residues. The CDR3 loop reads CASSGQGDGNTIYF. The CDR3 DNA sequence: TGTGCCAGCTCGGGACAGGGTGATGGAAACACCATATATTTT. The whole variable domain, filled in from reference TRBV18 and TRBJ1-3, reads NAGVMQNPRHLVRRRGQEARLRCSPMKGHSHVYWYRQLPEEGLKFMVYLQKENIIDESGMPKERFSAEFPKEGPSILRIQQVVRGDSAAYFCASSGQGDGNTIYFGEGSWLTVV.